The 2 T cell receptor beta chains in this list originate from one sample, sequenced in a study of blood T cell repertoires in COVID-19. Produced via immunoSEQ multiplex PCR; TCRdb's table is partial and in-frame only. The data hold around 210,000 clones, with roughly four fifths observed a single time. The specimen sequenced was peripheral blood. Source of these receptors: a woman older than 75 with COVID-19, enrolled during active disease.

The gene calls are TRBV14 and TRBJ1-2; possible D gene TRBD1, 5 bases. V lost 4 bases and J lost 4, with 13 bases in between. From germline, CDR1 is SGHDN and CDR2 FVKESK. This CDR3 region has 14 residues. The CDR3 DNA follows: TGTGCCAGCAGCCTAATGACAGTCAGCTATGGCTACACCTTC. Translated, it gives CASSLMTVSYGYTF.

V and J are TRBV6-5 and TRBJ1-2; 8 bases map to TRBD1. Germline CDR1 reads MNHEY; CDR2 reads SVGAGI. The CDR3 has 14 amino acids. V gave up 4 bases and J gave up 8 bases; unmatched junction bases: 9. The CDR3 loop is CASSSFDRGHGYTF. CDR3 bases: TGTGCCAGCAGTTCCTTCGACAGGGGTCACGGCTACACCTTC.